This T cell receptor (beta chain) derives from a study of blood T cell repertoires in COVID-19. Study as a whole: The samples span acute and convalescent COVID-19 from the United States, Italy and Spain. PBMCs, B-cell-depleted T cells, or T cells provided the cDNA or gDNA that made up the material.

Per the original data handling: Quantification of nucleated cells was approximated via reference gene primer amplification. The protocol was immunoSEQ multiplex PCR, while the TCRdb copy is restricted to in-frame clones and leaves out a portion. Clone size and the V and J calls come from that table; the DNA yielded D and trimming. The sample records under 250,000 clones, roughly 84% being singletons. Input material: peripheral blood. This clonotype was obtained from a woman aged 40 to 50 who had recovered from COVID-19.

CDR3 sequence (DNA): TGTGCCATCAGTTCAGGGGTAGAGCAGTTCTTC. Its protein product is CAISSGVEQFF. V is TRBV10-3 and J is TRBJ2-1; weak D call: TRBD1 (6 bases). CDR3 length: 11 residues. The V gene's germline CDR1 is ENHRY and CDR2 SYGVKD. Trimming left V 5 bases short and J 10 bases short, with 9 bases between.